The sequence of this TCR beta chain was determined in a study of blood T cell repertoires in COVID-19. This clone was counted between two and nine times. As handled by the study authors: Scientists estimated how many nucleated cells there were by amplifying reference gene primers. Clones were sequenced by immunoSEQ multiplex PCR, and TCRdb holds only the in-frame ones, with some missing. V and J calls and clone size come straight from that table; D and trimming were deduced from the DNA. The sample has roughly 300,000 clones, 80% to 85% seen once. V trimming: 6 bases; J trimming: 4 bases; junction bases outside the gene matches: 6. Germline V gene lookup returns CDR1 SQVTM and CDR2 ANQGSEA. The CDR3 consists of 13 residues.

The specimen sequenced was peripheral blood. This clonotype was obtained from an older woman with active or convalescent COVID-19. This chain joins TRBV29-1 and TRBJ1-3, with 7 bases identical to TRBD1. The CDR3 protein is CSVGQEPGNTIYF. Written as DNA, the CDR3 is TGCAGCGTCGGACAGGAGCCAGGAAACACCATATATTTT.